This entry lists 2 T cell receptor beta chains sequenced from one sample in a study of CD4 T cells in relation to SARS-CoV-2 and coronaviruses. The table came from immunoSEQ multiplex PCR; TCRdb's copy has only in-frame clones and leaves some out. This sample has just over 25,000 clones, with roughly 76% found just once. Their recognized antigens are unknown. Before the COVID-19 pandemic, during about 2010-2019, CD4+ T cells were taken from unexposed donors. Isolation of CD4+ T cells took place after around 11 days in culture. Sequences were obtained from CD4+ T cells from PBMCs, cultured in vitro. The receptors stem from a human donor in good health.

A few counts support this clone. CDR3 residues: CASSLLRSTDTQYF. The CDR3 nucleotides are TGTGCCAGCAGCTTACTGCGGAGCACAGATACGCAGTATTTT. The chain carries TRBV7-9 and TRBJ2-3; no reliable D call. Between the trimmed V and J ends, which lost 2 bases and 0 bases, there was a span of 6 bases. This CDR3 spans 14 amino acids. The V gene's germline CDR1 is SEHNR and CDR2 FQNEAQ (reference sequence).

V usage is TRBV7-8 and J usage is TRBJ2-7; TRBD1 might be the D (6 bases). There are 14 residues in the CDR3. V was trimmed by 1 base and J by 2 bases, leaving 9 bases between them. Germline CDR1 SGHVS, CDR2 FQNEAQ. The CDR3 region is CASSLGRGAYEQYF. The CDR3 bases are TGTGCCAGCAGCTTAGGCAGGGGAGCCTACGAGCAGTACTTC. The variable domain in full, with the rest retrieved from reference TRBV7-8 and TRBJ2-7, is GAGVSQSPRYKVAKRGQDVALRCDPISGHVSLFWYQQALGQGPEFLTYFQNEAQLDKSGLPSDRFFAERPEGSVSTLKIQRTQQEDSAVYLCASSLGRGAYEQYFGPGTRLTVT.